Below, 29 T cell receptor beta chains from the same sample are listed, as sequenced in a study of spatial heterogeneity in lung cancer. The time point is: blood at routine non-recurrence follow-up after resection. No cell sorting; template was whole RNA from tumor, lung tissue or PBMC. Using its own MiXCR run on the 5' RACE reads, TCRdb lists one record per CDR3 protein. The repertoire holds more than 95,000 distinct CDR3 sequences, with 12% as singletons. Sequenced material: PBMCs, taken at follow-up. These receptors all come from a male donor with early-stage non-small cell lung cancer.

This clonotype showed up many times. The chain links TRBV28 to TRBJ1-1, with no clear D. Trimming took 2 bases from V and 4 from J, leaving 8 bases between them. From germline, CDR1 is MDHEN and CDR2 SYDVKM. The CDR3 is made up of 13 amino acids. CDR3 DNA sequence: TGTGCCAGCAGTTTAGTCGACTTCACTGAAGCTTTCTTT. Amino acids: CASSLVDFTEAFF. Variable domain in full (rest from reference TRBV28 and TRBJ1-1): DVKVTQSSRYLVKRTGEKVFLECVQDMDHENMFWYRQDPGLGLRLIYFSYDVKMKEKGDIPEGYSVSREKKERFSLILESASTNQTSMYLCASSLVDFTEAFFGQGTRLTVV.

This clonotype was observed at least ten times. This CDR3 is CSARGGQGNQPQHF. The CDR3 nucleotides read TGCAGTGCTAGAGGGGGACAGGGAAATCAGCCCCAGCATTTT. The chain is built from TRBV20-1 and TRBJ1-5, with TRBD1 identical over 9 bases. CDR3 length equals 14 residues. Germline V lookup: CDR1 DFQATT, CDR2 SNEGSKA (reference sequence). With 1 base clipped from V and 4 bases from J, the junction kept 2 bases outside the gene matches.

The chain links TRBV5-1 to TRBJ2-3, with D hard to call. Germline V gives CDR1 SGHRS, CDR2 YFSETQ. This CDR3 is 14 amino acids long. Between the trimmed V and J ends, which lost 5 bases and 1 base, there was a span of 11 bases. The CDR3 region is CASRKNFRTDTQYF. The CDR3 DNA reads as TGCGCCAGCAGAAAGAATTTTCGCACAGATACGCAGTATTTT.

This sequence joins TRBV4-2 and TRBJ2-1, with TRBD2 matching over 8 bases. Germline loops: CDR1 LGHNA, CDR2 YNFKEQ. This CDR3 region has 12 residues. V was clipped by 11 bases and J by 7 bases; unmatched bases: 7. CDR3 nucleotides: TGTGCCTCTCGCGGGGGGTCGAATGAGCAGTTCTTC. The encoded protein is CASRGGSNEQFF.

This clonotype occurred many times. V is TRBV7-8 and J is TRBJ2-7; perhaps D is TRBD1 or TRBD2 (5 bases each). Germline V gene sequence: CDR1 SGHVS, CDR2 FQNEAQ. Trimming removed 5 bases at V and 3 bases at J, with 17 bases between. The CDR3 is 15 amino acids. The CDR3 spells CASSLLGDLFYEQYF. In DNA, the CDR3 is TGTGCCAGCAGCCTCCTCGGGGACCTCTTCTACGAGCAGTACTTC.

This chain links TRBV11-3 with TRBJ2-3, with no clear D. Trimming removed 0 bases from V and 1 base from J, with 5 bases in between. This CDR3 contains 14 residues. The germline V gene has CDR1 SGHNT and CDR2 YENEEA. CDR3 protein: CASSLDQRTDTQYF. CDR3 nucleotides: TGTGCCAGCAGCTTAGATCAGCGCACAGATACGCAGTATTTT.

At least ten counts were recorded for this clonotype. This sequence joins TRBV6-5 and TRBJ2-2; D uncertain. Looked up from germline, CDR1 is MNHEY and CDR2 is SVGAGI. The length of the CDR3 is 12 residues. Trimming shortened V by 4 bases and J by 4 bases, and 4 bases separated the two germline ends. CDR3 coding DNA: TGTGCCAGCAGTTTGGGCACCGGGGAGCTGTTTTTT. Its protein product is CASSLGTGELFF.

This chain uses TRBV6-5 with TRBJ2-2; weak D call: TRBD2 (6 bases). V lost 7 bases to trimming and J lost 4 bases, with 10 bases between them. The CDR3 loop spans 13 amino acids. Germline V gene sequence: CDR1 MNHEY, CDR2 SVGAGI. The CDR3 region is CASTGVGTGELFF. Written as DNA, the CDR3 is TGTGCCAGCACGGGGGTGGGCACCGGGGAGCTGTTTTTT.

This clonotype was recorded at least ten times. This chain connects TRBV12-5 to TRBJ2-1; D remains ambiguous. Trimming pared 3 bases from V and 4 bases from J, leaving 1 base between. Germline V lookup: CDR1 LGHNT, CDR2 FRNRAP. There are 11 residues in the CDR3. The CDR3 DNA follows: TGTGCTAGTGGTTTATACAATGAGCAGTTCTTC. This gives the protein CASGLYNEQFF.

J is TRBJ2-7 and V is TRBV20-1; TRBD1 aligns across 9 bases. J was trimmed by 3 bases and V by 2 bases; bases with no gene match: 8. Germline V gives CDR1 DFQATT, CDR2 SNEGSKA (reference sequence). The CDR3 has 15 amino acids. This chain's CDR3 is CSARPGTGNVYEQYF. CDR3 sequence (DNA): TGCAGTGCTAGACCGGGGACAGGGAACGTCTACGAGCAGTACTTC.

V usage is TRBV12-3 or TRBV12-4 and J usage is TRBJ1-1; no clear D gene. The CDR3 totals 13 residues. V lost 3 bases and J 1 base, leaving 6 bases between the germline ends. The CDR3 DNA reads TGTGCCAGCAGTTTCAATGGGAACACTGAAGCTTTCTTT. Its protein is CASSFNGNTEAFF.

This clonotype has more than one count but fewer than ten. The chain combines TRBV7-9 with TRBJ1-1, with a possible D match to TRBD1 (6 bases). Between the trimmed V and J ends, which lost 3 bases and 0 bases, there was a span of 8 bases. The CDR3 extends over 14 amino acids. Germline lookup yields CDR1 SEHNR and CDR2 FQNEAQ (reference sequence). DNA for the CDR3: TGTGCCAGCAGCTTCCAGGGGATGAACACTGAAGCTTTCTTT. Its translation: CASSFQGMNTEAFF.

The chain couples TRBV10-3 to TRBJ1-6; TRBD1 matches at 8 bases. The V gene end was trimmed by 0 bases and the J gene end by 11 bases; junction bases not matched to a gene: 3. The CDR3 has 14 residues. In germline, CDR1 is ENHRY, CDR2 SYGVKD. CDR3 DNA: TGTGCCATCAGTGAGTCAGGACAGGGTGCACCCCTCCACTTT. It codes for CAISESGQGAPLHF.

This chain uses TRBV27 with TRBJ2-7, with D possibly being TRBD2 (7 bases). V was shortened by 4 bases and J by 5 bases, with 18 bases between the two germline ends. Germline CDR1 and CDR2: MNHEY and SMNVEV (reference sequence). The CDR3 has 15 residues. Written as DNA, the CDR3 is TGTGCCAGCAGTTCTCTGCGGGGGCAGCTAGACGAGCAGTACTTC. Its translation: CASSSLRGQLDEQYF.

This clonotype showed up many times. V usage is TRBV7-9 and J usage is TRBJ2-1; no clear D gene. This CDR3 has 14 residues. From germline, CDR1 is SEHNR and CDR2 FQNEAQ (reference sequence). V was clipped by 2 bases and J by 5 bases, with 10 bases between them. The CDR3 here is CASSLNDGHNEQFF. In DNA form, the CDR3 reads TGTGCCAGCAGCTTAAACGACGGCCACAATGAGCAGTTCTTC.

The rearrangement links TRBV2 to TRBJ1-1, with 11 bases fitting TRBD1. J gave up 3 bases and V 8 bases, and 8 bases lay outside the gene matches. CDR1 is SNHLY, CDR2 FYNNEI, per germline. The CDR3 contains 15 residues. The CDR3: CASLGTGGRDTEAFF. DNA for the CDR3: TGTGCCAGCCTCGGGACAGGGGGTCGAGACACTGAAGCTTTCTTT.

The V call is TRBV18, the J call TRBJ2-1; 7 bases are a match to TRBD2. After removal of 1 base from V and 2 bases from J, the junction contained 2 bases not matched to a gene. Germline loops: CDR1 KGHSH, CDR2 LQKENI. The CDR3 runs to 15 residues. The CDR3 DNA is TGTGCCAGCTCACCACTGGGGGGGGCCTACAATGAGCAGTTCTTC. This sequence encodes CASSPLGGAYNEQFF.

The chain links TRBV14 to TRBJ2-2; the match to TRBD1 covers 12 bases. This CDR3 is 16 amino acids long. J lost 2 bases, V lost 6 bases, and 4 bases had no gene match. From germline, CDR1 is SGHDN and CDR2 FVKESK. The DNA of the CDR3 is TGTGCCAGCAGGCCGGGACAGGGGGCAAACACCGGGGAGCTGTTTTTT. As protein: CASRPGQGANTGELFF. The full variable domain, completed using reference TRBV14 and TRBJ2-2, is EAGVTQFPSHSVIEKGQTVTLRCDPISGHDNLYWYRRVMGKEIKFLLHFVKESKQDESGMPNNRFLAERTGGTYSTLKVQPAELEDSGVYFCASRPGQGANTGELFFGEGSRLTVL.

J is TRBJ2-7 and V is TRBV20-1; D ambiguous. CDR1 and CDR2 from the germline V gene are DFQATT and SNEGSKA (reference sequence). The CDR3 is 11 residues long. DNA of the CDR3: TGCAGCGCGACTCGCGCCTACGAGCAGTACTTC. Translation gives CSATRAYEQYF.

The gene calls are TRBV5-1 and TRBJ2-3; TRBD2 agrees at 12 bases. Germline lookup yields CDR1 SGHRS and CDR2 YFSETQ. This CDR3 is built from 17 residues. With 4 bases clipped from V and 2 bases from J, the junction kept 8 bases outside the gene matches. The CDR3 region has the DNA TGCGCCAGCAGCGGGGGACTAGCGGGCGGATACACAGATACGCAGTATTTT. The encoded protein is CASSGGLAGGYTDTQYF.

This clonotype was observed a handful of times. The chain uses TRBV7-2 and TRBJ2-3; D is unclear. Germline V gives CDR1 SGHTA, CDR2 FQGNSA. V lost 0 bases, J lost 5 bases, and 12 bases lay in between. This CDR3 comprises 15 residues. CDR3 loop: CASSLAQLKGDTQYF. The CDR3 coding sequence is TGTGCCAGCAGCTTAGCGCAACTCAAGGGAGATACGCAGTATTTT.

This clonotype was found a few times. J is TRBJ2-1 and V is TRBV10-3, with D perhaps TRBD1 or TRBD2 (5 bases each). The germline V and J ends were trimmed by 4 bases and 7 bases, with 11 bases remaining between them. Germline lookup yields CDR1 ENHRY and CDR2 SYGVKD. CDR3 length: 13 amino acids. As DNA, the CDR3 is TGTGCCATCAGTGGGGGACGGCCAAATGAGCAGTTCTTC. Translation: CAISGGRPNEQFF.

The J gene is TRBJ2-7, the V gene TRBV18; tentatively, D is TRBD1 or TRBD2 (5 bases each). Germline values: CDR1 KGHSH, CDR2 LQKENI. This CDR3 is 10 amino acids long. Between the trimmed V and J ends, which lost 8 bases and 5 bases, there was a span of 7 bases. The CDR3 DNA is TGTGCCAGCCGGGGCGACGAGCAGTACTTC. Protein: CASRGDEQYF.

The rearrangement joins TRBV27 to TRBJ2-5; 10 bases match TRBD2. Germline V gene lookup returns CDR1 MNHEY and CDR2 SMNVEV (reference sequence). There are 16 residues in the CDR3. Unmatched junction bases numbered 4, after V lost 0 bases and J lost 3 bases. CDR3: CASSLSFLAGEETQYF. CDR3 in DNA: TGTGCCAGCAGTTTATCTTTCCTAGCGGGGGAAGAGACCCAGTACTTC.

Many counts were recorded for this clonotype. The rearrangement joins TRBV6-2 or TRBV6-3 to TRBJ1-5, with D possibly being TRBD1 (5 bases). V lost 0 bases and J lost 11, with 17 bases in between. CDR3 length: 15 residues. Germline V CDR1 and CDR2: MNHEY, SVGEGT. The CDR3 reads CASSYSIGSGGAQHF. The CDR3 coding sequence is TGTGCCAGCAGTTACTCGATCGGTTCCGGGGGTGCCCAGCATTTT.

The sample holds a few counts of this clonotype. This sequence joins TRBV9 and TRBJ2-3, with 7 bases fitting TRBD2. Germline assignment: CDR1 SGDLS and CDR2 YYNGEE. Trimming cost V 4 bases and J 4 bases; bases outside gene matches: 12. The CDR3 is 16 amino acids. The CDR3 here is CASSISSGARADTQYF. As DNA, the CDR3 is TGTGCCAGCAGCATTTCTAGCGGAGCGCGGGCAGATACGCAGTATTTT.

The rearrangement links TRBV12-3 or TRBV12-4 to TRBJ2-5; D gene unclear. The CDR3 is made up of 13 amino acids. V lost 3 bases and J lost 2, with 7 bases in between. The DNA for the CDR3 is TGTGCCAGCAGTTTTGGACCGCAAGAGACCCAGTACTTC. This encodes CASSFGPQETQYF.

The sample holds many counts of this clonotype. V and J are TRBV5-1 and TRBJ2-1; D remains ambiguous. The CDR3 loop spans 13 amino acids. Between the trimmed V and J ends, which lost 0 bases and 8 bases, there was a span of 9 bases. Germline assignment: CDR1 SGHRS and CDR2 YFSETQ. CDR3 sequence: CASSLAEGYEQFF. DNA for the CDR3: TGCGCCAGCAGCTTGGCAGAAGGATATGAGCAGTTCTTC.

This rearrangement joins TRBV20-1 to TRBJ2-3; D may be TRBD1 (6 bases). CDR3 length: 13 residues. Germline loops: CDR1 DFQATT, CDR2 SNEGSKA (reference sequence). V lost 5 bases to trimming and J lost 0 bases, with 9 bases between them. CDR3 in amino acids: CSADRRSTDTQYF. CDR3 sequence (DNA): TGCAGTGCTGACAGGAGGAGCACAGATACGCAGTATTTT.